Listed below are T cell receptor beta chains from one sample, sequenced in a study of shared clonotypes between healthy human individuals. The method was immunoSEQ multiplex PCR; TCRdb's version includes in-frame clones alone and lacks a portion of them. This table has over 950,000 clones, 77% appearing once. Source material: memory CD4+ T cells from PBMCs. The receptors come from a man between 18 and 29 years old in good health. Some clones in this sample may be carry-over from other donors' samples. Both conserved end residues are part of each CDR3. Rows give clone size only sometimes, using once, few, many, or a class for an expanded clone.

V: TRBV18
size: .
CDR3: CASSPPGGASASGPVSTDTQYF

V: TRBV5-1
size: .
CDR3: CASSLDTSKNIQYF

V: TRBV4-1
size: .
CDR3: CASSQDFRGRSNDNQPQHF

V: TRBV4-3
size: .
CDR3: CASSQETGTGVNSPLHF

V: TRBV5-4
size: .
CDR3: CASSLEVAGNTIYF

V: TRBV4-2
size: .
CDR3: CASSQGIGRGQPSYSNQPQHF

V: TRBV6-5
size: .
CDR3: CASSPLTSVLWEQFF

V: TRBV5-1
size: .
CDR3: CASSFGGVPNYGYTF

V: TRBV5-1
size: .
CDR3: CASSWGPQAVLSGANVLTF

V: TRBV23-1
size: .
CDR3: CASSRLKLDTEQFF

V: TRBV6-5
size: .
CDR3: CASSYRERTTHEKLFF

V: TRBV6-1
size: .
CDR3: CASSPSGTGTLRLTF

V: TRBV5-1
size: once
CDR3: CASSLADRGEQFF

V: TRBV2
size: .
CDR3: CASSEEFSETQYF

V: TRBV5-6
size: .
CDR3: CASSLDRLAGEETQYF

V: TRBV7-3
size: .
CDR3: CASSLKAGVSGETQYF

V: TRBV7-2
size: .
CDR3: CASSFRSNTEAFF

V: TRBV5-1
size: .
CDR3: CASSLRQGLGETQYF

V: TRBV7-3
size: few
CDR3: CASSPVGQGRGEQFF

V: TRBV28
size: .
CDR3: CASSSPTVSSGANVLTF

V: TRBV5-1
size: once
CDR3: CASSLRDLTDTQYF

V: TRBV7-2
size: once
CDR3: CASSPAPNYGYTF

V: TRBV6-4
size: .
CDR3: CASSPSSNGELFF

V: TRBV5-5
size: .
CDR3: CASSLAAGSGELFF

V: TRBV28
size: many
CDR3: CASSPNARGRETQYF

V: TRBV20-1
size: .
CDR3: CSASARETQYF

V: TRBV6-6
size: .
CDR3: CASKTGAVETQYF

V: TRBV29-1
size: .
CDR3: CSVDGGNYEQYF

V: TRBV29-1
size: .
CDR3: CSVVQPQETQYF

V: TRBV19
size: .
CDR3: CASIQGAANTEAFF

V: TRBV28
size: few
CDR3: CAILRAQNTEAFF

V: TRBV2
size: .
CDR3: CASSVKVGTYYNEQFF

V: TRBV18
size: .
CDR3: CASSPLGDKNTEAFF

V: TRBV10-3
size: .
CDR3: CAISESGTGLPQHF

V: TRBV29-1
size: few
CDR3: CSVFVMGKGTEAFF

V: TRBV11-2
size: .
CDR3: CASSMASGRDTQYF

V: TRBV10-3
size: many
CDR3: CAAARGLTDTQYF

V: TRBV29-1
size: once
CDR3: CSGLLAGQSTDTQYF

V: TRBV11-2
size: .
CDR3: CASSLDRGRAFF

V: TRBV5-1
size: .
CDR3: CASRDQAGGTEAFF

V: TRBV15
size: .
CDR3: CATSEGLAGYYEQYF

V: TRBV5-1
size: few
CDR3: CASSLSPGNNEQFF

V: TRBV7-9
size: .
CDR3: CASSLEYAGELFF

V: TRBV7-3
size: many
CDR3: CASSLISTDTQYF

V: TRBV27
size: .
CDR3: CASTSRTGNTEAFF

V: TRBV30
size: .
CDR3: CAWSPSTDTQYF

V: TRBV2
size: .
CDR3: CASRKGQYSYNEQFF

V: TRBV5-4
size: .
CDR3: CASSTGQNSYEQYF

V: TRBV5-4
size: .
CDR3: CASSLKTWPDTQYF

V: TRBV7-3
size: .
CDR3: CASSLASGFYNEQFF

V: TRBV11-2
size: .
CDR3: CASSSIPSGANVLTF

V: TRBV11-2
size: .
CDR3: CASRAYPGLGDADTQYF

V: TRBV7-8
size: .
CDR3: CASSFTGLYGYTF

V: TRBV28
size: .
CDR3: CASSLLGGDLNTEAFF

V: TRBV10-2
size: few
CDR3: CASKQGDYGYTF

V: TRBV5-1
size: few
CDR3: CASSPSGLAGGLDTQYF

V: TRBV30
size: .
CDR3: CAWNGALGTEAFF